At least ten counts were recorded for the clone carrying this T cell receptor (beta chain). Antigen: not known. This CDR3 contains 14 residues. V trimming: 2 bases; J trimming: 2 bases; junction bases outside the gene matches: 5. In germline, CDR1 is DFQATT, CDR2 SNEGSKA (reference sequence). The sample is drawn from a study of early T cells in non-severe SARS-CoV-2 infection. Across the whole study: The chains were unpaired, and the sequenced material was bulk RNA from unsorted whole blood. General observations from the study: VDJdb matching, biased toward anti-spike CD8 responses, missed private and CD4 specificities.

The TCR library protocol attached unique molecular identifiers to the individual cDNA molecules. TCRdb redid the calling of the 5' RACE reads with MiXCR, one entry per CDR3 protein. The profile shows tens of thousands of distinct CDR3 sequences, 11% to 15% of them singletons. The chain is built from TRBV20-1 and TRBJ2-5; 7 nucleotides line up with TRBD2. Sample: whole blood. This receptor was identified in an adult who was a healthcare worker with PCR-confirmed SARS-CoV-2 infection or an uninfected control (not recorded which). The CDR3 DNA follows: TGCAGTGCTAGATCGGGACTACCGCAAGAGACCCAGTACTTC. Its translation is CSARSGLPQETQYF.